This TCR beta chain was recovered during a study of T cell repertoires in cytomegalovirus infection. About this clonotype: Its target is not known.

TCRdb recomputed calls from the reads with MiXCR, one row per CDR3 protein. The repertoire has tens of thousands of distinct CDR3 sequences, around 19% of them found once; the top ten carry about 80%. The CDR3 spans 13 residues. V lost 2 bases and J 5 bases, leaving 9 bases between the germline ends. Looked up from germline, CDR1 is SEHNR and CDR2 is FQNEAQ (reference sequence). The chain recombines TRBV7-9 with TRBJ2-5; D unclear. Sequences were derived from CD8+ T cells from cultured PBMCs, sampled from culture after CMV antigen stimulation. The source is a human donor in good health (CMV status not recorded). Some clones in this sample may be carry-over from other donors' samples. CDR3 sequence: CASSLHSGETQYF. In DNA form, the CDR3 reads TGTGCCAGCAGCTTACATTCTGGGGAGACCCAGTACTTC.